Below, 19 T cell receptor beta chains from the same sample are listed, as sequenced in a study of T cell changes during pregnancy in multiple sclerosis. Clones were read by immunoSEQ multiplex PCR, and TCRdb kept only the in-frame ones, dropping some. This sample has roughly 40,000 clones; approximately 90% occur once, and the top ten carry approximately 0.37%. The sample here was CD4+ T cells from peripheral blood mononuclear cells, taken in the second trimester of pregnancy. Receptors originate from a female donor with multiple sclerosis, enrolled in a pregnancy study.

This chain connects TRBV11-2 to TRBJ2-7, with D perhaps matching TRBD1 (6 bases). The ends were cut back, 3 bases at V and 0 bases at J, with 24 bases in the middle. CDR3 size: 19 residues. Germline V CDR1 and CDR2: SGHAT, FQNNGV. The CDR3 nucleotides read TGTGCCAGCAGCTTTTCCTCAGGGGTTCCGACTCTGAGCTCCTACGAGCAGTACTTC. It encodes CASSFSSGVPTLSSYEQYF.

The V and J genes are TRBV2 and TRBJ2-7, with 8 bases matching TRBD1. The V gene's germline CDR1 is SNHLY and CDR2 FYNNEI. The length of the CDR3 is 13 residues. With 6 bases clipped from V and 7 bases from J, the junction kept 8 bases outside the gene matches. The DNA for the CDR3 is TGTGCCAGCAGGGACAGGGTTGTGGGGGAGCAGTACTTC. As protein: CASRDRVVGEQYF.

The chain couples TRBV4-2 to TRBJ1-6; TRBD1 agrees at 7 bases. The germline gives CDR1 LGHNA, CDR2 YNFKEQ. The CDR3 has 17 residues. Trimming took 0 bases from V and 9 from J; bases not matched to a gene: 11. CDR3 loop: CASSQETPTGFGSPLHF. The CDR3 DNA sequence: TGTGCCAGCAGCCAAGAAACTCCGACAGGGTTTGGTTCACCCCTCCACTTT.

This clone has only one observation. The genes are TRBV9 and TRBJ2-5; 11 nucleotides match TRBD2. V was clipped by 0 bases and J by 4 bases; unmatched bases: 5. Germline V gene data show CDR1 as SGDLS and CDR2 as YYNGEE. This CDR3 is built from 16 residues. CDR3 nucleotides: TGTGCCAGCAGCGTAGGGCTAGCGGGGGGTCTAGAGACCCAGTACTTC. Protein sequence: CASSVGLAGGLETQYF. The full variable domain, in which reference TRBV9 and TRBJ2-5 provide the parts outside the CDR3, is DSGVTQTPKHLITATGQRVTLRCSPRSGDLSVYWYQQSLDQGLQFLIQYYNGEERAKGNILERFSAQQFPDLHSELNLSSLELGDSALYFCASSVGLAGGLETQYFGPGTRLLVL.

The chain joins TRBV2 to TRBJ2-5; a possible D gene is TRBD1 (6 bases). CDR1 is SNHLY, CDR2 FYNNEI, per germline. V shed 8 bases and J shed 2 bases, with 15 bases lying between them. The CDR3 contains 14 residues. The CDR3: CASCIGTIQETQYF. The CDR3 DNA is TGTGCCAGCTGTATCGGGACAATACAAGAGACCCAGTACTTC.

The CDR3 loop is CAWSSTGVEQYF. In DNA, the CDR3 is TGTGCCTGGAGTTCTACCGGGGTAGAGCAGTACTTC. V gene TRBV30 combines with J gene TRBJ2-7; weak D call: TRBD2 (5 bases). The CDR3 consists of 12 residues. Trimming removed 2 bases from V and 7 bases from J, with 12 bases in between. CDR1 and CDR2 from the germline V gene are GTSNPN and SVGIG (reference sequence).

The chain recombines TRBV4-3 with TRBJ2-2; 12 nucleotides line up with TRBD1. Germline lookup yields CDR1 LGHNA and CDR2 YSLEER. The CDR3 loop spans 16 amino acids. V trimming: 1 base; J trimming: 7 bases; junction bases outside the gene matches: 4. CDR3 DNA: TGCGCCAGCAGCCAAGCCGGGACAGGGGGCTACGGGGAGCTGTTTTTT. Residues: CASSQAGTGGYGELFF.

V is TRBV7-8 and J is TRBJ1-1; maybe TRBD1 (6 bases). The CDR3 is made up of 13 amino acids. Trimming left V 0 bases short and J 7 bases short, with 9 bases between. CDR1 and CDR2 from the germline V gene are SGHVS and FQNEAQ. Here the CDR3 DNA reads TGTGCCAGCAGCTTAGCAAGGACAGTTGAAGCTTTCTTT. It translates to CASSLARTVEAFF. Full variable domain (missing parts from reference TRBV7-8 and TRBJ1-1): GAGVSQSPRYKVAKRGQDVALRCDPISGHVSLFWYQQALGQGPEFLTYFQNEAQLDKSGLPSDRFFAERPEGSVSTLKIQRTQQEDSAVYLCASSLARTVEAFFGQGTRLTVV.

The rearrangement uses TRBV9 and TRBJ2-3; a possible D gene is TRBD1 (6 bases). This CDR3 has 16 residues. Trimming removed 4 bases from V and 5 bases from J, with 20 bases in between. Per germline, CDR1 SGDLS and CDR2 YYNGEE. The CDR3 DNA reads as TGTGCCAGCAGCCTTCTGGTCACAGGGCGTGAAGATACGCAGTATTTT. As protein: CASSLLVTGREDTQYF.

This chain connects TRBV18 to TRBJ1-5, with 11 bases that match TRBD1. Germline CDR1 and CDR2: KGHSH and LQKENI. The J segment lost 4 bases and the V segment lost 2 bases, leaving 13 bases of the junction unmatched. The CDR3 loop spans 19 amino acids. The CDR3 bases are TGTGCCAGCTCACCAGTATTTAGGGGCGGGACAGGGGGAAATCAGCCCCAGCATTTT. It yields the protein CASSPVFRGGTGGNQPQHF.

In nucleotides, the CDR3 is TGTGCCATCAGTGATAGGGGAAGAACTGAAGCTTTCTTT. Encoded protein: CAISDRGRTEAFF. The V call is TRBV10-3, the J call TRBJ1-1; weak D call: TRBD1 (5 bases). The CDR3 spans 13 residues. Germline lookup yields CDR1 ENHRY and CDR2 SYGVKD. V was trimmed by 3 bases and J by 5 bases, leaving 10 bases between them.

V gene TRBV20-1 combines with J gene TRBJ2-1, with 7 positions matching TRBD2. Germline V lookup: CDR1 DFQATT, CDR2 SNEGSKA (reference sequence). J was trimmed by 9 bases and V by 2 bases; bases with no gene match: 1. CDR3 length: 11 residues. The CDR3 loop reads CSARLAVEQFF. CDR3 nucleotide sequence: TGCAGTGCTAGACTAGCGGTTGAGCAGTTCTTC.

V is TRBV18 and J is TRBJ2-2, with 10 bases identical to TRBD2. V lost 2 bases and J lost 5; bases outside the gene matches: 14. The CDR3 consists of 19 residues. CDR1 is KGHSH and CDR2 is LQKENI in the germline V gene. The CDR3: CASSPKLSLAGESTGELFF. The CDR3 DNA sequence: TGTGCCAGCTCACCAAAATTATCTCTAGCGGGAGAGAGTACCGGGGAGCTGTTTTTT.

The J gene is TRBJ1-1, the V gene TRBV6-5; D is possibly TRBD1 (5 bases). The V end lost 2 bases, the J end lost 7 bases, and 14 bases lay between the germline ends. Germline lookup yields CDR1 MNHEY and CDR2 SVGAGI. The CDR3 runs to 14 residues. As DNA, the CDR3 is TGTGCCAGCAGTTACAGCGCTGGGCAGGGTGAAGCTTTCTTT. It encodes CASSYSAGQGEAFF.

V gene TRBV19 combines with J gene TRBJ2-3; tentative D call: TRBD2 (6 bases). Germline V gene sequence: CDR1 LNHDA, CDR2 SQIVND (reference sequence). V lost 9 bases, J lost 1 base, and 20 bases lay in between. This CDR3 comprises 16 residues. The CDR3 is CASSTLRGGGTDTQYF. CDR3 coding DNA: TGTGCCAGCAGCACATTAAGGGGAGGCGGCACAGATACGCAGTATTTT.

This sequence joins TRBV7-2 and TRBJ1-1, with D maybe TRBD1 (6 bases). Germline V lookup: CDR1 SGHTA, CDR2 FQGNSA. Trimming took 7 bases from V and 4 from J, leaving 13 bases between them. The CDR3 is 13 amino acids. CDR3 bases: TGTGCCAGCACCAAGGACAGTGCCACTGAAGCTTTCTTT. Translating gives CASTKDSATEAFF.

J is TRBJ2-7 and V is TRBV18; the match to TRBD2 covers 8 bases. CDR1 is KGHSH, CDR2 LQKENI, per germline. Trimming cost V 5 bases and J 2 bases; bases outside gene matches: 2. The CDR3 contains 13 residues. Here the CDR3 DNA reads TGTGCCAGCTCAGAGGGACTAGCCTACGAGCAGTACTTC. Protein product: CASSEGLAYEQYF.

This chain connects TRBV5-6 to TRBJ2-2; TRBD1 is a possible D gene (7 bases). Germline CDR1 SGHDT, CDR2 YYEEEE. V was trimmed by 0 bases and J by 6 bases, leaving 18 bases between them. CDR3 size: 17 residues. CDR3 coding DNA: TGTGCCAGCAGCTTGGGCCAGGGGGGAAACAGGGCCGGGGAGCTGTTTTTT. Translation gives CASSLGQGGNRAGELFF.

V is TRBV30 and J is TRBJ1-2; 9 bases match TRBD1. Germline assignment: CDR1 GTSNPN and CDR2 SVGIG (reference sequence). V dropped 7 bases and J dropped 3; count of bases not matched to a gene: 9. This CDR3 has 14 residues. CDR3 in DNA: TGTGCCTTATTTAACAGGGGGCTCGACTATGGCTACACCTTC. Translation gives CALFNRGLDYGYTF.